The source of this TCR beta chain is a study of blood T cell repertoires in COVID-19. Study overall: COVID-19 samples from acute and convalescent phases originated in the United States, Italy and Spain.

CDR1 LNHNV and CDR2 YYDKDF come from the germline V gene (reference sequence). The CDR3 runs 14 residues. With 5 bases removed from V and 12 bases from J, the gap between germline ends came to 22 bases. The protocol was immunoSEQ multiplex PCR, while the TCRdb copy is restricted to in-frame clones and leaves out a portion. The top ten hold about 4% of the sample, which has 200,000 to 300,000 clones, about 83% seen once. The receptor comes from a man aged 45-60 years with acute or convalescent COVID-19. The chain employs TRBV15 and TRBJ1-1; maybe TRBD1 (6 bases). The sequenced material came from peripheral blood. CDR3 in amino acids: CATSARTALSGSFF. CDR3 nucleotides: TGTGCCACCAGCGCTAGGACAGCGCTAAGTGGATCTTTCTTT.